These T cell receptor beta chains were read from a single sample in a study of control samples from healthy donors and cancer patients. Libraries were prepared by immunoSEQ multiplex PCR; TCRdb keeps only in-frame clonotypes and omits some of them. The table includes 130,000 or so clones, 80% to 90% detected once. Sequences were obtained from blood. Every receptor here comes from a middle-aged man in good health. CDR3s include the opening cysteine and the closing phenylalanine or tryptophan.

v_gene	j_gene	CDR3aa
TRBV19	TRBJ2-2	CASSIGRNTGELFF
TRBV9	TRBJ1-5	CASSVVGDSNQPQHF
TRBV6-1	TRBJ1-1	CASSGRGGILNTEAFF
TRBV7-2	TRBJ1-2	CASSPAAVNYGYTF
TRBV13	TRBJ2-3	CASSPGRGYTDTQYF
TRBV7-8	TRBJ1-3	CASSLGPSGNTIYF
TRBV6-5	TRBJ1-5	CASSYREGQPQHF
TRBV5-1	TRBJ2-7	CASSLYLNNYEQYF
TRBV13	TRBJ2-4	CASSLGYGGRNIQYF
TRBV5-1	TRBJ1-2	CASSLAGKGSDGYTF
TRBV5-1	TRBJ1-6	CASSLIRLSYNSPLHF